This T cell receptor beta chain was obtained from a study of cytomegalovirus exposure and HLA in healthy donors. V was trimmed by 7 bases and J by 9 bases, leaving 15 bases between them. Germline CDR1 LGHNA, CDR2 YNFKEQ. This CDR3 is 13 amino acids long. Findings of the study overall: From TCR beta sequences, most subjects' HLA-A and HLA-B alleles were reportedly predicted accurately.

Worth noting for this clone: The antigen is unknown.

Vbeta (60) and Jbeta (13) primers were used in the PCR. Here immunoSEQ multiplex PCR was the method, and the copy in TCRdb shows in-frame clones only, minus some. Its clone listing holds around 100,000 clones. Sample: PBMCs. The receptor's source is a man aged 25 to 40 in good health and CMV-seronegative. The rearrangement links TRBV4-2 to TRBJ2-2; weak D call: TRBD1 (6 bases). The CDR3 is CASTQGPRRELFF. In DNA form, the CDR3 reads TGTGCCAGCACCCAGGGGCCGCGCAGGGAGCTGTTTTTT.